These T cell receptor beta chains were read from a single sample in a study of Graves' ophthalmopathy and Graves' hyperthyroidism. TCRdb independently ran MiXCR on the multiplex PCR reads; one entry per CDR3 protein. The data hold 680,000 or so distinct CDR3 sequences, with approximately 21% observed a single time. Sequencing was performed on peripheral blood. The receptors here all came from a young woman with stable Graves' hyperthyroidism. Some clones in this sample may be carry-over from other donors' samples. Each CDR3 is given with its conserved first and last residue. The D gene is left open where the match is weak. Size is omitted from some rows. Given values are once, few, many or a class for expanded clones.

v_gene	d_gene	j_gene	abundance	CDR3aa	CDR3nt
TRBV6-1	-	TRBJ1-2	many	CASSEEGGAPNYGYTF	TGTGCCAGCAGTGAAGAAGGAGGGGCGCCTAACTATGGCTACACCTTC
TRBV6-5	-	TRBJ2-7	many	CASSHPRVLLYEQYF	TGTGCCAGCAGTCATCCCCGGGTACTGCTCTACGAGCAGTACTTC
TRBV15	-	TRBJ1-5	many	CATADRESSRNQPQHF	TGTGCCACCGCGGATAGGGAGAGTAGTCGCAATCAGCCCCAGCATTTT
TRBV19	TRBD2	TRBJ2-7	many	CASSTGGGLASYEQYF	TGTGCCAGTAGTACCGGAGGGGGACTAGCGTCTTACGAGCAGTACTTC
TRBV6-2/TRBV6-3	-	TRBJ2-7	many	CASRYAGPHVEQYF	TGTGCCAGCAGGTACGCGGGGCCCCACGTGGAGCAGTACTTC
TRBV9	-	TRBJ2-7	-	CASSVGTEYEQYF	TGTGCCAGCAGCGTAGGAACAGAATACGAGCAGTACTTC
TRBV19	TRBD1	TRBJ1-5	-	CASSIPQGWMYQPQHF	TGTGCCAGTAGTATACCACAGGGGTGGATGTATCAGCCCCAGCATTTT
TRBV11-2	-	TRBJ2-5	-	CASSPHRQGETQYF	TGTGCCAGCAGCCCACATCGCCAGGGTGAGACCCAGTACTTC
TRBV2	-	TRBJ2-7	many	CASRPRSQNPYEQYF	TGTGCCAGCAGGCCGAGGTCTCAAAATCCCTACGAGCAGTACTTC
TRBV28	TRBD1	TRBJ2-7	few	CASSLLPGQGPYEQYF	TGTGCCAGCAGTTTGTTACCGGGACAGGGACCCTACGAGCAGTACTTC
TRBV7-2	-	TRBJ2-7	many	CASGRKGVSYEQYF	TGTGCCAGCGGACGGAAGGGTGTCTCCTACGAGCAGTACTTC
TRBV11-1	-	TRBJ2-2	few	CASSSEAGLPGTGELFF	TGTGCCAGCAGCTCAGAAGCCGGACTGCCGGGCACCGGGGAGCTGTTTTTT
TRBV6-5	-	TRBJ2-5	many	CASSYSRDTRETQYF	TGTGCCAGCAGTTACTCCCGGGACACGAGAGAGACCCAGTACTTC
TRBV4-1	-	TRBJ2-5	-	CASSQDFGQQETQYF	TGCGCCAGCAGCCAAGATTTTGGACAGCAAGAGACCCAGTACTTC
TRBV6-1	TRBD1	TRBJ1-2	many	CASRMPGRGLNGYTF	TGTGCCAGCAGAATGCCAGGGAGGGGGCTTAATGGCTACACCTTC
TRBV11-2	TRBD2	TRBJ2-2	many	CASSLEGLAGNTGELFF	TGTGCCAGCAGCTTAGAGGGTCTAGCGGGGAACACCGGGGAGCTGTTTTTT
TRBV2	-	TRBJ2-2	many	CASTGNPQGPNTGELFF	TGTGCCAGCACCGGGAATCCACAGGGACCGAACACCGGGGAGCTGTTTTTT
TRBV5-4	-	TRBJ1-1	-	CASSLMGGEFTNTEAFF	TGTGCCAGCAGCTTGATGGGGGGCGAATTTACGAACACTGAAGCTTTCTTT
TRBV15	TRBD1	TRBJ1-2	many	CATSRIDRAGGYTF	TGTGCCACCAGCAGAATTGACAGGGCCGGTGGCTACACCTTC
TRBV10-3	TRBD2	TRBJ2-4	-	CATLPRLAGVSAKNIQYF	TGTGCCACTTTACCCCGACTAGCGGGAGTTAGTGCCAAAAACATTCAGTACTTC
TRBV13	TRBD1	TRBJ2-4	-	CASRNRGQKNIQYF	TGTGCCAGCAGAAACAGGGGGCAAAAAAACATTCAGTACTTC
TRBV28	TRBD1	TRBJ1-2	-	CASSIRDRGIYGYTF	TGTGCCAGCAGTATCCGGGACAGGGGAATCTATGGCTACACCTTC
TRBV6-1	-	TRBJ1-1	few	CASRKNGVLNTEAFF	TGTGCCAGCAGGAAGAATGGGGTCCTGAACACTGAAGCTTTCTTT
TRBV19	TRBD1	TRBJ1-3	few	CASRTGGFSGNTIYF	TGTGCCAGCAGGACAGGGGGCTTCTCTGGAAACACCATATATTTT
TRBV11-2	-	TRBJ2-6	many	CASSLPVDRPTGANVLTF	TGTGCCAGCAGCTTACCCGTGGATCGGCCCACTGGGGCCAACGTCCTGACTTTC